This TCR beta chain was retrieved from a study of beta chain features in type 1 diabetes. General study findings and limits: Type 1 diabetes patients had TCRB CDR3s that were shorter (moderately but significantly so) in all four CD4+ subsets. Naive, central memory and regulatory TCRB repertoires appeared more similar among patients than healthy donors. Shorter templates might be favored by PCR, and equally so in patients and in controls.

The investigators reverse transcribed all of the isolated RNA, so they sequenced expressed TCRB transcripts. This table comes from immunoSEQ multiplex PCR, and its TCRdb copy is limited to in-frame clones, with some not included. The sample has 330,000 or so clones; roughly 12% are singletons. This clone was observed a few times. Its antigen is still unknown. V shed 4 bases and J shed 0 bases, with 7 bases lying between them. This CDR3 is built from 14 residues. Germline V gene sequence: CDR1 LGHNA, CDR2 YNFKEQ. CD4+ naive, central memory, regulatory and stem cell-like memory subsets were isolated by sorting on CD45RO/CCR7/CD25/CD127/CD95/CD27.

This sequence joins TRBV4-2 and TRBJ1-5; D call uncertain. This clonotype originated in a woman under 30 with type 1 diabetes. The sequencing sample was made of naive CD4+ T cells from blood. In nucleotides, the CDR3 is TGTGCCAGCAGCCTGGGGAGTAGCAATCAGCCCCAGCATTTT. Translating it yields CASSLGSSNQPQHF.